The 15 T cell receptor beta chains below come from one sample, sequenced in a study of T cell repertoires in cytomegalovirus infection (dated by TCRdb to about 2019). No antigen has been assigned to these receptors. Sequencing was carried out with an Illumina HiSeq 1500. TCRdb trimmed the raw reads at Q25, called clones with MiXCR and kept productive beta chains. Each CDR3 protein gets just one entry, which takes the most common genes and DNA from the rows behind it. A total of 680,000 or so distinct CDR3 sequences appear in this sample, around 32% of them only once. The ten largest make up 18% of the sample. Explained via the paper, the treatment or condition label denotes: in vitro stimulation with specific CMV peptide epitopes to enrich CMV-specific T cells. Sequencing used cultured PBMCs, obtained from culture after CMV antigen stimulation. The receptors originated from a human donor in good health (CMV status not recorded). Some clones in this sample may be carry-over from other donors' samples.

This clonotype occurred many times. The chain has TRBV12-3 or TRBV12-4 and TRBJ2-3, with unresolved D. With 3 bases removed from V and 0 bases from J, the gap between germline ends came to 10 bases. This CDR3 is built from 15 residues. The CDR3 coding sequence is TGTGCCAGCAGTTTCCCGCGAGGTAGCACAGATACGCAGTATTTT. Translation gives CASSFPRGSTDTQYF.

The V and J genes are TRBV7-2 and TRBJ1-2; the D is unclear. Trimming left V 4 bases short and J 4 bases short, with 13 bases between. The CDR3 covers 14 residues. Germline assignment: CDR1 SGHTA and CDR2 FQGNSA. CDR3 loop: CASSSTASAYGYTF. The CDR3 region has the DNA TGTGCCAGCAGCTCTACCGCGTCGGCCTATGGCTACACCTTC.

This sequence joins TRBV28 and TRBJ2-4; D uncertain. Germline CDR1 MDHEN, CDR2 SYDVKM. Trimming took off 5 bases at V and 0 bases at J, with 14 bases between the two ends. This CDR3 has 16 amino acids. CDR3 nucleotide sequence: TGTGCCAGCAGTCTCCCGGGCTTACTAGCCAAAAACATTCAGTACTTC. Its translation: CASSLPGLLAKNIQYF. Full variable domain (outside the CDR3, taken from reference TRBV28 and TRBJ2-4): DVKVTQSSRYLVKRTGEKVFLECVQDMDHENMFWYRQDPGLGLRLIYFSYDVKMKEKGDIPEGYSVSREKKERFSLILESASTNQTSMYLCASSLPGLLAKNIQYFGAGTRLSVL.

The sample holds many counts of this clonotype. This rearrangement joins TRBV7-2 to TRBJ2-5; perhaps TRBD2 as D (6 bases). This CDR3 contains 16 residues. The germline CDR1 and CDR2 sequences are SGHTA and FQGNSA. Trimming removed 11 bases from V and 2 bases from J, with 24 bases in between. The CDR3, as DNA: TGTGCCGGGAAAGGGAGGCCAGGGCCAGAACAAGAGACCCAGTACTTC. Its translation: CAGKGRPGPEQETQYF. Supplemented by reference TRBV7-2 and TRBJ2-5, the full variable domain reads GAGVSQSPSNKVTEKGKDVELRCDPISGHTALYWYRQSLGQGLEFLIYFQGNSAPDKSGLPSDRFSAERTGGSVSTLTIQRTQQEDSAVYLCAGKGRPGPEQETQYFGPGTRLLVL.

There are a few counts of this clonotype. The rearrangement joins TRBV7-2 to TRBJ1-2, with 7 positions matching TRBD1. V was pared by 4 bases and J by 3 bases, with 5 bases of the junction left unmatched. The CDR3 sequence is 14 residues long. Germline V lookup: CDR1 SGHTA, CDR2 FQGNSA. The CDR3, as DNA: TGTGCCAGCAGCTCGGGACAGCTCTACTATGGCTACACCTTC. Residues: CASSSGQLYYGYTF. The variable domain in full, completed from reference TRBV7-2 and TRBJ1-2, reads GAGVSQSPSNKVTEKGKDVELRCDPISGHTALYWYRQSLGQGLEFLIYFQGNSAPDKSGLPSDRFSAERTGGSVSTLTIQRTQQEDSAVYLCASSSGQLYYGYTFGSGTRLTVV.

This sequence joins TRBV6-2 or TRBV6-3 and TRBJ2-1, with 14 bases identical to TRBD2. Germline CDR1 and CDR2: MNHEY and SVGEGT. This CDR3 has 18 residues. Trimming removed 2 bases from V and 2 bases from J; junction bases left unmatched: 5. The CDR3 sequence is CASSYSGLAGGPYNEQFF. The CDR3 DNA reads as TGTGCCAGCAGTTACAGTGGACTAGCGGGAGGTCCCTACAATGAGCAGTTCTTC.

J is TRBJ2-3 and V is TRBV27; 9 bases line up with TRBD1. Trimming at V came to 6 bases and at J to 5 bases, leaving 12 bases not matched to a gene. CDR1 and CDR2 (germline): MNHEY, SMNVEV (reference sequence). The CDR3 length is 16 residues. This CDR3 is CASRSLGTGLQDTQYF. CDR3 nucleotide sequence: TGTGCCAGCAGGTCCCTCGGGACAGGGCTTCAAGATACGCAGTATTTT.

The rearrangement uses TRBV11-2 and TRBJ2-1, with 7 bases matching TRBD2. The CDR3 is made up of 16 amino acids. CDR1 and CDR2 from the germline V gene are SGHAT and FQNNGV. With 0 bases clipped from V and 2 bases from J, the junction kept 4 bases outside the gene matches. CDR3 sequence (DNA): TGTGCCAGCAGCTTAGATGCGCGGGAGCCCTACAATGAGCAGTTCTTC. It specifies CASSLDAREPYNEQFF.

This clonotype was detected many times. The V gene is TRBV2, the J gene TRBJ1-5, with a weak D call TRBD1 (5 bases). CDR3 length: 12 residues. Germline assignment: CDR1 SNHLY and CDR2 FYNNEI. V lost 11 bases, J lost 4 bases, and 12 bases lay in between. In nucleotides, the CDR3 is TGTGCCTCACGACAGAGTAATCAGCCCCAGCATTTT. As protein: CASRQSNQPQHF.

This chain uses TRBV28 with TRBJ1-1; D uncertain. Trimming took 7 bases from V and 6 from J, leaving 9 bases between them. The CDR3 spans 11 residues. Germline V gives CDR1 MDHEN, CDR2 SYDVKM. The CDR3 is CASTQMAEAFF. The CDR3 region has the DNA TGTGCCAGCACCCAGATGGCTGAAGCTTTCTTT.

This clonotype was counted between two and nine times. The chain joins TRBV6-2 or TRBV6-3 to TRBJ2-5; D gene unclear. Germline V CDR1 and CDR2: MNHEY, SVGEGT. V was shortened by 1 base and J by 2 bases, with 5 bases between the two germline ends. The CDR3 is 13 residues long. CDR3 protein: CASSYLGQETQYF. The CDR3 nucleotides read TGTGCCAGCAGTTACTTAGGACAAGAGACCCAGTACTTC.

In regard to this clonotype: With a much larger clone just one base away, this may be a read error. V usage is TRBV11-2 and J usage is TRBJ2-3; D gene unclear. This CDR3 region has 12 residues. V lost 2 bases and J 5 bases, leaving 5 bases between the germline ends. Germline lookup yields CDR1 SGHAT and CDR2 FQNNGV. The CDR3 loop reads CASSLILDTQYF. In DNA form, the CDR3 reads TGTGCCAGCAGCTTAATCCTAGATACGCAGTATTTT.

This clonotype has just one count. This sequence joins TRBV6-1 and TRBJ1-5; D unclear. Trimming took off 5 bases at V and 4 bases at J, with 12 bases between the two ends. Germline CDR1 MNHNS, CDR2 SASEGT. This CDR3 has 14 amino acids. DNA of the CDR3: TGTGCCAGCAGTACCCCACACGGGAATCAGCCCCAGCATTTT. Translating gives CASSTPHGNQPQHF.

V is TRBV5-4 and J is TRBJ2-1; 12 bases fit TRBD2. Trimming took 4 bases from V and 2 from J; bases not matched to a gene: 4. CDR1 is SGHNT, CDR2 YYREEE, per germline (reference sequence). The CDR3 has 16 amino acids. DNA for the CDR3: TGTGCCAGCAGCCAACGGACTAGCGGGGCCTACAATGAGCAGTTCTTC. It is translated as CASSQRTSGAYNEQFF.

This clonotype was recorded a few times. The chain is built from TRBV19 and TRBJ1-2, with no clear D. Germline lookup yields CDR1 LNHDA and CDR2 SQIVND (reference sequence). V was pared by 3 bases and J by 4 bases, with 12 bases between. The CDR3 is 14 residues long. The CDR3 spells CASSIGRQAYGYTF. The CDR3 DNA is TGTGCCAGTAGTATTGGGCGCCAAGCCTATGGCTACACCTTC.